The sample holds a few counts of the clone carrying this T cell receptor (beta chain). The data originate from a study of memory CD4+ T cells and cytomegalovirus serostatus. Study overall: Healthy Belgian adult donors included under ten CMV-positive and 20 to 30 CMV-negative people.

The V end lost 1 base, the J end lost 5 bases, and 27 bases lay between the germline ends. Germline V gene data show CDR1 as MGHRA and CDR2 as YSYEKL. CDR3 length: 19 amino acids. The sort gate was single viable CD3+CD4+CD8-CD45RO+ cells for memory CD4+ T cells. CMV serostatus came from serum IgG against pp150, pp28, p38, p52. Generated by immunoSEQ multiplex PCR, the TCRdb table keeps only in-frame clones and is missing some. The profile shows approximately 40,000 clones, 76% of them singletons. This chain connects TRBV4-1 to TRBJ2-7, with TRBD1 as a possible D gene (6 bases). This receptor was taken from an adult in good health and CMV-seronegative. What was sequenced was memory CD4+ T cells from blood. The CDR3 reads CASSQGRLGRTAKTDEQYF. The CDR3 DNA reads TGCGCCAGCAGCCAAGGGAGATTGGGGCGGACAGCAAAGACGGACGAGCAGTACTTC.